What follows are 9 T cell receptor beta chains derived from one specimen sequenced in a study of a mutant IDH1 vaccine in newly diagnosed glioma. Indicated time point: week 5, during vaccination. Vaccine doses each comprised 300 ug of mutant IDH1 20-mer peptide, with topical imiquimod. Repertoires were generated with immunoSEQ multiplex PCR, while TCRdb's copy carries only in-frame clones and drops some. This table holds 40,000 or so clones, roughly 88% found once. The antigens for these receptors are not known. This specimen was PBMCs, taken from a glioma patient whose treatment included an IDH1 peptide vaccine. The receptors derive from a man between 40 and 49 years old with glioma.

This clone was found a few times. The gene calls are TRBV7-8 and TRBJ1-5, with D possibly being TRBD1 (6 bases). Germline V lookup: CDR1 SGHVS, CDR2 FQNEAQ. This CDR3 is 15 amino acids long. V dropped 6 bases and J dropped 0 bases, with 12 bases sitting between them. The DNA for the CDR3 is TGTGCCAGCAGTTCAGGGGAATATAGCAATCAGCCCCAGCATTTT. It encodes CASSSGEYSNQPQHF.

This clone was detected only once. J is TRBJ2-7 and V is TRBV2, with a tentative D call TRBD2 (6 bases). V shed 3 bases and J shed 2 bases, with 11 bases lying between them. Germline lookup yields CDR1 SNHLY and CDR2 FYNNEI. This CDR3 has 14 amino acids. CDR3 sequence: CASSEGGAPYEQYF. CDR3 DNA: TGTGCCAGCAGTGAGGGCGGGGCTCCCTACGAGCAGTACTTC.

This chain connects TRBV7-3 to TRBJ1-1, with D perhaps matching TRBD1 (5 bases). The length of the CDR3 is 15 residues. V was pared by 5 bases and J by 1 base, with 14 bases between. The germline gives CDR1 SGHTA, CDR2 FQGTGA. As DNA, the CDR3 is TGTGCCAGCAGCATCGCCGGGACCGAGAACACTGAAGCTTTCTTT. Its translation is CASSIAGTENTEAFF.

In its sample, this clone was seen once. J is TRBJ2-7 and V is TRBV6-4; D gene uncertain. Germline V gene data show CDR1 as MRHNA and CDR2 as SNTAGT. The CDR3 loop spans 14 amino acids. V dropped 10 bases and J dropped 1 base, with 17 bases sitting between them. As DNA, the CDR3 is TGTGCCAACCACGACCCGGCCGAATCCTACGAGCAGTACTTC. This sequence encodes CANHDPAESYEQYF.

CDR3 protein: CASSLDGPTDTQYF. DNA for the CDR3: TGTGCCAGCAGCCTGGACGGACCCACAGATACGCAGTATTTT. The chain employs TRBV7-2 and TRBJ2-3; D is ambiguous. Germline-derived CDR1 and CDR2 are SGHTA and FQGNSA. V dropped 5 bases and J dropped 2 bases, with 11 bases sitting between them. This CDR3 comprises 14 residues.

A single count supports this clone. This rearrangement joins TRBV10-3 to TRBJ2-2; TRBD2 matches 7 bases. Germline assignment: CDR1 ENHRY and CDR2 SYGVKD. After removal of 6 bases from V and 10 bases from J, the junction contained 14 bases not matched to a gene. This CDR3 has 15 residues. The CDR3 DNA is TGTGCCATCAGCAATTGGGGACTAACGGGTCTGGAGCTGTTTTTT. Protein sequence: CAISNWGLTGLELFF.

This chain uses TRBV6-5 with TRBJ2-7, with D possibly matching TRBD1 (7 bases). Germline V gives CDR1 MNHEY, CDR2 SVGAGI. V was shortened by 1 base and J by 3 bases, with 13 bases between the two germline ends. CDR3 length equals 15 residues. The CDR3 coding sequence is TGTGCCAGCAGTTACTACCAGGGGGGTAACTACGAGCAGTACTTC. It yields the protein CASSYYQGGNYEQYF.

The J gene is TRBJ2-2, the V gene TRBV7-2; D tentatively fits TRBD1 or TRBD2 (5 bases each). Germline CDR1 reads SGHTA; CDR2 reads FQGNSA. V lost 5 bases and J lost 1, with 14 bases in between. This CDR3 is 16 amino acids long. CDR3 bases: TGTGCCAGCAGCCCGCAGGGCGGACTGAACACCGGGGAGCTGTTTTTT. This sequence encodes CASSPQGGLNTGELFF.

CDR3 residues: CASSLTQVQNTEAFF. The CDR3 bases are TGTGCCAGCAGCTTAACACAGGTACAGAACACTGAAGCTTTCTTT. The chain combines TRBV7-3 with TRBJ1-1, with D possibly TRBD1 on 5 matching bases. The CDR3 is 15 amino acids. Per the germline V gene, CDR1 is SGHTA and CDR2 is FQGTGA. Trimming pared 0 bases from V and 1 base from J, leaving 9 bases between.